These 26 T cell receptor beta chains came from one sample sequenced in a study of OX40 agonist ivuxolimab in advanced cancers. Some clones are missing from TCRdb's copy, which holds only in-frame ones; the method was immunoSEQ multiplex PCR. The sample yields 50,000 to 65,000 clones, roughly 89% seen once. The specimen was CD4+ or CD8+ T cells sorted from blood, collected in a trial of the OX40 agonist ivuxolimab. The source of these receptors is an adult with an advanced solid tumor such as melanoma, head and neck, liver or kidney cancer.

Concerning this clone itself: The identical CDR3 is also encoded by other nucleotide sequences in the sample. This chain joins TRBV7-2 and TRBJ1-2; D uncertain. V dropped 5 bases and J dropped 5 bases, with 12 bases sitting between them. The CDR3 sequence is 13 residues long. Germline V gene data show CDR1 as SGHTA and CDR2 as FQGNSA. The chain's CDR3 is CASSPGIEYGYTF. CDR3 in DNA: TGTGCCAGCAGCCCCGGGATCGAATATGGCTACACCTTC.

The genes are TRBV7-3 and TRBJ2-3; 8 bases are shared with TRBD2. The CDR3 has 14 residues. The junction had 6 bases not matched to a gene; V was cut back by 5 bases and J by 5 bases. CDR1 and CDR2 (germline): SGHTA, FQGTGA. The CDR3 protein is CASSQTGGRDTQYF. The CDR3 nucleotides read TGTGCCAGCAGCCAAACGGGGGGGAGAGATACGCAGTATTTT.

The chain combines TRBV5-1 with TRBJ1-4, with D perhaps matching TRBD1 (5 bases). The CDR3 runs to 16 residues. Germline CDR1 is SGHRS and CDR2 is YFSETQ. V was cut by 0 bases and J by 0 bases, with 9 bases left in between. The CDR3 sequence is CASSLAGTATNEKLFF. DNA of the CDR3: TGCGCCAGCAGCTTGGCGGGGACCGCAACTAATGAAAAACTGTTTTTT.

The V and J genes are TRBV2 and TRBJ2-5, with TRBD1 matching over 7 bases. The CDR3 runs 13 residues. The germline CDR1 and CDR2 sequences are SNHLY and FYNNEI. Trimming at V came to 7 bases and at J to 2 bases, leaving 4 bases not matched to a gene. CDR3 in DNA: TGTGCCAGCATTAGGGACAGACAAGAGACCCAGTACTTC. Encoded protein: CASIRDRQETQYF.

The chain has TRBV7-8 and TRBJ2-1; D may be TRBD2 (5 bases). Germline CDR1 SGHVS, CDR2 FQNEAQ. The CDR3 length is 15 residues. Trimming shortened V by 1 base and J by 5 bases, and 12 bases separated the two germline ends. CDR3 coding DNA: TGTGCCAGCAGCTTAGTAGTTACGGGGAACAATGAGCAGTTCTTC. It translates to CASSLVVTGNNEQFF. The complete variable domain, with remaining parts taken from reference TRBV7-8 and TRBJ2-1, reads GAGVSQSPRYKVAKRGQDVALRCDPISGHVSLFWYQQALGQGPEFLTYFQNEAQLDKSGLPSDRFFAERPEGSVSTLKIQRTQQEDSAVYLCASSLVVTGNNEQFFGPGTRLTVL.

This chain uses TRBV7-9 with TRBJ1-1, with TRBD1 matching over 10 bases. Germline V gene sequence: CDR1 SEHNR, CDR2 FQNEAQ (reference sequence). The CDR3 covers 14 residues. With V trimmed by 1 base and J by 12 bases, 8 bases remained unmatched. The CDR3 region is CASSLEADRGETFF. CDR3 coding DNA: TGTGCCAGCAGCTTAGAGGCGGACAGGGGGGAAACTTTCTTT.

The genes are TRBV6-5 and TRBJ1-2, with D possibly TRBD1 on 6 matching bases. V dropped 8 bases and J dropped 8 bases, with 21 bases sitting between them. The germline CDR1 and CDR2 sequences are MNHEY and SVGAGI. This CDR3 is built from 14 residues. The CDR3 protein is CASRPQQGLGGYTF. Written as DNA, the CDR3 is TGTGCCAGCCGACCGCAACAGGGCCTAGGAGGCTACACCTTC.

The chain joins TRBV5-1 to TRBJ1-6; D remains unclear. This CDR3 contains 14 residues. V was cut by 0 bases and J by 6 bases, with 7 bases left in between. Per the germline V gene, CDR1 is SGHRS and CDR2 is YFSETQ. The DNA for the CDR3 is TGCGCCAGCAGCTTGGATCAGCCTAATTCACCCCTCCACTTT. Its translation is CASSLDQPNSPLHF.

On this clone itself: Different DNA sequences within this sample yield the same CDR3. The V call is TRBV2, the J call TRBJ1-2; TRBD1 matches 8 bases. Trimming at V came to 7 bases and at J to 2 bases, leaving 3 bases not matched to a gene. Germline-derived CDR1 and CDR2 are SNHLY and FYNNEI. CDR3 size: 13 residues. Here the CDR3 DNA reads TGTGCCAGCACGGGGACAGGAAACTATGGCTACACCTTC. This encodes CASTGTGNYGYTF.

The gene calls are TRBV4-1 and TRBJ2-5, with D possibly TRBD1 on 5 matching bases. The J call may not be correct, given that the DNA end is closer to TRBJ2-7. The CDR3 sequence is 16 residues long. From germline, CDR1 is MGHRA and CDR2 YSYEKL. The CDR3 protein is CASSQDPGPLSYEQYF. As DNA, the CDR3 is TGCGCCAGCAGCCAAGATCCAGGGCCCCTCTCCTACGAGCAGTACTTC.

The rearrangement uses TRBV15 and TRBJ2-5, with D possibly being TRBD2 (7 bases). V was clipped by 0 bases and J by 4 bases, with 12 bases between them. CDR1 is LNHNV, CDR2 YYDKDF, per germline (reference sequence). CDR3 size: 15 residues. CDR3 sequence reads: CATSRERGGAETQYF. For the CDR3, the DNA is TGTGCCACCAGCAGAGAGAGGGGGGGGGCAGAGACCCAGTACTTC.

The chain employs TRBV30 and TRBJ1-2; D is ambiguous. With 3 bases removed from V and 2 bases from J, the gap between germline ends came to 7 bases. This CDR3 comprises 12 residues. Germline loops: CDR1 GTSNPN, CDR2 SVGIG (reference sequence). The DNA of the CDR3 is TGTGCCTGGAGCGGCACCAACTATGGCTACACCTTC. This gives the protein CAWSGTNYGYTF.

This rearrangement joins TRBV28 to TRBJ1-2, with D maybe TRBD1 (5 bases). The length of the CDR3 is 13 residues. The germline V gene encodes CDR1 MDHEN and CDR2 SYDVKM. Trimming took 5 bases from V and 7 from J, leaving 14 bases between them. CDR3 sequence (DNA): TGTGCCAGCAGTCCCGCCGACAGAACTGGCTACACCTTC. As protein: CASSPADRTGYTF.

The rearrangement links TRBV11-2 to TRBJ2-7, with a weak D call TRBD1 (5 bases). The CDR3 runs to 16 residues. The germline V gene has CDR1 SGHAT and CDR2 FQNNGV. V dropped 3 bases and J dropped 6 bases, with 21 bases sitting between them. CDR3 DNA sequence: TGTGCCAGCAGCTTGGTATTGGCAGGGAAAGGTGCCGAGCAGTACTTC. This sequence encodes CASSLVLAGKGAEQYF.

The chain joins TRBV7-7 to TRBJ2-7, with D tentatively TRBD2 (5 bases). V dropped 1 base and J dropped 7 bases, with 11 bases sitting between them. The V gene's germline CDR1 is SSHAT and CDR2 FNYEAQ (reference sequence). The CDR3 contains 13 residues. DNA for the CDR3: TGTGCCAGCAGCTTAGACATCACGGGGGAGCAGTACTTC. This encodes CASSLDITGEQYF. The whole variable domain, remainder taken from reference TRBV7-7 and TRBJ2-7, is GAGVSQSPRYKVTKRGQDVTLRCDPISSHATLYWYQQALGQGPEFLTYFNYEAQPDKSGLPSDRFSAERPEGSISTLTIQRTEQRDSAMYRCASSLDITGEQYFGPGTRLTVT.

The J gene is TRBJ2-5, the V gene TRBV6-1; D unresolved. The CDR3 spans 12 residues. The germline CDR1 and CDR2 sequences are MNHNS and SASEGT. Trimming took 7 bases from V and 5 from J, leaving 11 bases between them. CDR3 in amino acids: CASTPWRETQYF. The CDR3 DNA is TGTGCCAGCACCCCGTGGCGGGAGACCCAGTACTTC.

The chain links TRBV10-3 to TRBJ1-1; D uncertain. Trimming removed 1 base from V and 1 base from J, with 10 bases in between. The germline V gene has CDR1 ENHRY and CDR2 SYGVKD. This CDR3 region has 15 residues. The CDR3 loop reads CAISEFSPGNTEAFF. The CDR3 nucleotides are TGTGCCATCAGTGAGTTTTCGCCAGGGAACACTGAAGCTTTCTTT.

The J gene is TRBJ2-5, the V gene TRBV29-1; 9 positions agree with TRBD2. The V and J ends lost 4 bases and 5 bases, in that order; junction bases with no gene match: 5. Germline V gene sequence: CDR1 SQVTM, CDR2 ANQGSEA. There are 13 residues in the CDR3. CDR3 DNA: TGCAGCGTTGCCGGGACTAGCCGGGAGACCCAGTACTTC. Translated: CSVAGTSRETQYF.

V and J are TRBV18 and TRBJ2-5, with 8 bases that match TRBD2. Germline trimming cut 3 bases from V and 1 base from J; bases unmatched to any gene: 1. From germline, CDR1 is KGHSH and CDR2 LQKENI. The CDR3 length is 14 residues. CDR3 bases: TGTGCCAGCTCACCTCGGGGGGGCCAAGAGACCCAGTACTTC. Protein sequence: CASSPRGGQETQYF.

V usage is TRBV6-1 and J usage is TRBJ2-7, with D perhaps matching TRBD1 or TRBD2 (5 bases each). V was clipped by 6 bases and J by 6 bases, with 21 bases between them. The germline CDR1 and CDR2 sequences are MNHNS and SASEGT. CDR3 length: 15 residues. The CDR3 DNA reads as TGTGCCAGCAGCCTGGAGGATGGACAAGTATCCGAGCAGTACTTC. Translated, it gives CASSLEDGQVSEQYF.

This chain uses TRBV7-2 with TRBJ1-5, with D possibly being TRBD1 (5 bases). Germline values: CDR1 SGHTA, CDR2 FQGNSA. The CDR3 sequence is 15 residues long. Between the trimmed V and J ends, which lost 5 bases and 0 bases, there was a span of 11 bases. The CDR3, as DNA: TGTGCCAGCAGCCTGGACAACTATAGCAATCAGCCCCAGCATTTT. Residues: CASSLDNYSNQPQHF.

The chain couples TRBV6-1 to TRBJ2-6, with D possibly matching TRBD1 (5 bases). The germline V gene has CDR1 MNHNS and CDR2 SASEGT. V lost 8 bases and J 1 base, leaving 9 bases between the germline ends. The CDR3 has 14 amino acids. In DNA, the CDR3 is TGTGCCAGCGGAAAGGGGTCTGGGGCCAACGTCCTGACTTTC. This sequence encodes CASGKGSGANVLTF.

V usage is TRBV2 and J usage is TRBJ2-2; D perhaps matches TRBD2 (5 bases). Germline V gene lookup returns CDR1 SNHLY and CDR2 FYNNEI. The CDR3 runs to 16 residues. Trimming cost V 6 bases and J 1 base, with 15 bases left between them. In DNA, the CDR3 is TGTGCCAGCAGCGTAGAATCAGCGGTGAACACCGGGGAGCTGTTTTTT. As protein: CASSVESAVNTGELFF. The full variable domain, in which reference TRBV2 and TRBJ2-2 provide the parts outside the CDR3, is EPEVTQTPSHQVTQMGQEVILRCVPISNHLYFYWYRQILGQKVEFLVSFYNNEISEKSEIFDDQFSVERPDGSNFTLKIRSTKLEDSAMYFCASSVESAVNTGELFFGEGSRLTVL.

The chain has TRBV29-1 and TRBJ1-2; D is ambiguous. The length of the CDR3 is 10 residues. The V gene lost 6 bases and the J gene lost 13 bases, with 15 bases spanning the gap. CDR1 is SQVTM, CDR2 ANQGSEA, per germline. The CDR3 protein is CSVADLARTF. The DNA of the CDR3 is TGCAGCGTCGCTGACCTGGCTCGCACCTTC. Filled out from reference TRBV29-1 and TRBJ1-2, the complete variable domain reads SAVISQKPSRDICQRGTSLTIQCQVDSQVTMMFWYRQQPGQSLTLIATANQGSEATYESGFVIDKFPISRPNLTFSTLTVSNMSPEDSSIYLCSVADLARTFGSGTRLTVV.

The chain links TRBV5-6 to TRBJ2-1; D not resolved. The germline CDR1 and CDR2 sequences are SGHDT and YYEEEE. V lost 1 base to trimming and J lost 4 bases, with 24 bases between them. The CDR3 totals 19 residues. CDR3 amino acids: CASSLKVILHGISYNEQFF. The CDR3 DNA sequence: TGTGCCAGCAGCTTGAAGGTTATCCTGCACGGTATTTCGTACAATGAGCAGTTCTTC. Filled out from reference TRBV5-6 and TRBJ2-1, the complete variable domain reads DAGVTQSPTHLIKTRGQQVTLRCSPKSGHDTVSWYQQALGQGPQFIFQYYEEEERQRGNFPDRFSGHQFPNYSSELNVNALLLGDSALYLCASSLKVILHGISYNEQFFGPGTRLTVL.

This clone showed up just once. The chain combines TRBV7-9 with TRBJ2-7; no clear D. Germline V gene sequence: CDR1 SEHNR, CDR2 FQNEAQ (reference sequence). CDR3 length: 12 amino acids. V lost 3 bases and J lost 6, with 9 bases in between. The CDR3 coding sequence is TGTGCCAGCAGCTTGGTGAACGGCGAGCAGTACTTC. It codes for CASSLVNGEQYF. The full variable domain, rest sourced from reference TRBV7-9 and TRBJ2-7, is DTGVSQNPRHKITKRGQNVTFRCDPISEHNRLYWYRQTLGQGPEFLTYFQNEAQLEKSRLLSDRFSAERPKGSFSTLEIQRTEQGDSAMYLCASSLVNGEQYFGPGTRLTVT.